The 2 T cell receptor beta chains presented below share a single source sample, sequenced in a study of T cells in Graves' hyperthyroidism and ophthalmopathy. TCR beta CDR3 regions were amplified from RNA. A first-round RT-PCR of the TCR CDR3 used the HTBI primer set. Each CDR3 protein gets one entry after TCRdb re-called the multiplex PCR reads with MiXCR. The sample has more than 500,000 distinct CDR3 sequences, 40% to 55% seen once. The specimen was peripheral blood or thyroid tissue (not recorded which). The source is an adult woman with Graves' disease, either hyperthyroidism or ophthalmopathy (not recorded which).

In its sample, this clonotype was seen many times. CDR3: CSGLLTDTQYF. The CDR3, as DNA: TGCAGTGGACTTCTCACAGATACGCAGTATTTT. The V and J genes are TRBV20-1 and TRBJ2-3; unclear D gene. Trimming removed 7 bases from V and 2 bases from J, with 7 bases in between. CDR3 length: 11 residues. The V gene's germline CDR1 is DFQATT and CDR2 SNEGSKA (reference sequence).

This chain joins TRBV7-9 and TRBJ1-3; tentative D call: TRBD1 (5 bases). The germline V gene has CDR1 SEHNR and CDR2 FQNEAQ (reference sequence). CDR3 size: 17 residues. Trimming shortened V by 5 bases and J by 3 bases, and 20 bases separated the two germline ends. CDR3 in amino acids: CASSPGWTRVFGNTIYF. CDR3 DNA sequence: TGTGCCAGCAGCCCTGGCTGGACAAGGGTTTTTGGAAACACCATATATTTT.